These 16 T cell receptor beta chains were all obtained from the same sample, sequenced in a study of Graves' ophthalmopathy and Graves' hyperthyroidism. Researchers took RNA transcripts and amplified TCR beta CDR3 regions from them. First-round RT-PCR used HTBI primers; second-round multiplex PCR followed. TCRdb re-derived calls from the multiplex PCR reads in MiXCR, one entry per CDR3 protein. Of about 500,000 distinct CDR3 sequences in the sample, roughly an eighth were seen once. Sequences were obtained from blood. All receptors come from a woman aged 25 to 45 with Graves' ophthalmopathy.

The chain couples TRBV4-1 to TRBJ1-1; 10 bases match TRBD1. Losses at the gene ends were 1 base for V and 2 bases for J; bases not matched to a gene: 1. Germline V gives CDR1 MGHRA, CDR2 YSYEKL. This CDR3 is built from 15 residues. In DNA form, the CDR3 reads TGCGCCAGCAGCCAAGCGACAGGGGGCAACACTGAAGCTTTCTTT. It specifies CASSQATGGNTEAFF.

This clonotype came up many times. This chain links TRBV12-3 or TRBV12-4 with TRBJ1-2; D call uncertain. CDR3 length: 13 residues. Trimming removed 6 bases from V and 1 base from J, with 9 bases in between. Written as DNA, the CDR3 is TGTGCCAGCAGCTTCGACGGTAACTATGGCTACACCTTC. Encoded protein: CASSFDGNYGYTF.

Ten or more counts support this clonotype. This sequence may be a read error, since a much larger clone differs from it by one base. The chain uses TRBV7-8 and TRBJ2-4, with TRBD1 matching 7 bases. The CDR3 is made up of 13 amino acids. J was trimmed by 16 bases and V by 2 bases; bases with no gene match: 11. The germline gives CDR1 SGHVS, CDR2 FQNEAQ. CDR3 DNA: TGTGCCAGCAGCTTACCAGGACAGGTCTTAATATACTTC. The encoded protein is CASSLPGQVLIYF.

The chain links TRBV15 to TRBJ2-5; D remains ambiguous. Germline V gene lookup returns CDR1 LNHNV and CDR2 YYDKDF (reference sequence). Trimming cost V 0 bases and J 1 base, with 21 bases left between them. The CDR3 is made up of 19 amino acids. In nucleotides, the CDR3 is TGTGCCACCAGCAGAGATATAAAGGAAGTGAGCCAGGTCCAAGAGACCCAGTACTTC. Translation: CATSRDIKEVSQVQETQYF. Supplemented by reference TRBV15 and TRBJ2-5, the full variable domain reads DAMVIQNPRYQVTQFGKPVTLSCSQTLNHNVMYWYQQKSSQAPKLLFHYYDKDFNNEADTPDNFQSRRPNTSFCFLDIRSPGLGDTAMYLCATSRDIKEVSQVQETQYFGPGTRLLVL.

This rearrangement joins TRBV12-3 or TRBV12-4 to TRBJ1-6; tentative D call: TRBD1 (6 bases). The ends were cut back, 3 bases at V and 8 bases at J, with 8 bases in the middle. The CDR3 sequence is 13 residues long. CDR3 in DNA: TGTGCCAGCAGTTTGGAGGGGGATTCACCCCTCCACTTT. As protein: CASSLEGDSPLHF.

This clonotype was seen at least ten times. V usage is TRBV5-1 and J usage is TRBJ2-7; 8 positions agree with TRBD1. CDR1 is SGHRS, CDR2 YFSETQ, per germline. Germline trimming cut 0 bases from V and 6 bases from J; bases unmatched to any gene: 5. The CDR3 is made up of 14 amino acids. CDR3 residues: CASSLGTGGLEQYF. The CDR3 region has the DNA TGCGCCAGCAGCTTGGGCACAGGGGGTCTCGAGCAGTACTTC. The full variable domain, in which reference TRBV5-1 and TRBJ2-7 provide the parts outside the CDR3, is KAGVTQTPRYLIKTRGQQVTLSCSPISGHRSVSWYQQTPGQGLQFLFEYFSETQRNKGNFPGRFSGRQFSNSRSEMNVSTLELGDSALYLCASSLGTGGLEQYFGPGTRLTVT.

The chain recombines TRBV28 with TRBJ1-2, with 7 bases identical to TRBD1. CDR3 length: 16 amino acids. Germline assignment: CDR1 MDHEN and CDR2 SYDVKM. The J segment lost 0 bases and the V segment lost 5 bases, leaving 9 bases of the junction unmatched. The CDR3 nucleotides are TGTGCCAGCAGTCAAGGACAGGACAATCCTAACTATGGCTACACCTTC. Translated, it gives CASSQGQDNPNYGYTF.

The CDR3 DNA follows: TGTGCCTGGACCATAACGGACAGGATGAACACTGAAGCTTTCTTT. Translation: CAWTITDRMNTEAFF. This chain joins TRBV30 and TRBJ1-1; 7 bases are a match to TRBD1. The J segment lost 0 bases and the V segment lost 4 bases, leaving 8 bases of the junction unmatched. Germline CDR1 is GTSNPN and CDR2 is SVGIG (reference sequence). The CDR3 covers 15 residues.

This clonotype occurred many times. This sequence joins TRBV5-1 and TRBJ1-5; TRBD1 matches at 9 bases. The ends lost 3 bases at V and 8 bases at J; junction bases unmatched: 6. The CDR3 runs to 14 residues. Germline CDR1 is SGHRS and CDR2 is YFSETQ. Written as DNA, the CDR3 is TGCGCCAGCAGCTCGGGGACAGGGCGGGAGCCCCAGCATTTT. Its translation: CASSSGTGREPQHF.

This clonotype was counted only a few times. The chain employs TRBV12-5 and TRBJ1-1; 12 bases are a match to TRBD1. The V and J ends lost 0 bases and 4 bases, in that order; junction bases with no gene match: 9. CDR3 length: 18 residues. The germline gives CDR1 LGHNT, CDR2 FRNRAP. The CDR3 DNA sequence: TGTGCTAGTGGTTTGGTATATGGGACAGGGGGCGCCGGCACTGAAGCTTTCTTT. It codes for CASGLVYGTGGAGTEAFF.

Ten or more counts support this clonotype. CDR3 sequence reads: CASGFSLSSGSNTEAFF. DNA for the CDR3: TGTGCTAGTGGTTTCTCCCTCTCCTCCGGTTCGAACACTGAAGCTTTCTTT. The rearrangement uses TRBV12-5 and TRBJ1-1; D gene unclear. The CDR3 length is 17 residues. CDR1 is LGHNT, CDR2 FRNRAP, per germline. The V gene lost 3 bases and the J gene lost 1 base, with 18 bases spanning the gap.

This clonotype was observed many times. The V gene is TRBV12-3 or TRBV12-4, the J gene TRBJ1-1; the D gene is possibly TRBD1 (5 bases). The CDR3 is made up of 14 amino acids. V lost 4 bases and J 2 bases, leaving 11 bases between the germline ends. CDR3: CASSSGTFNTEAFF. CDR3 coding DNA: TGTGCCAGCAGTTCCGGGACGTTCAACACTGAAGCTTTCTTT.

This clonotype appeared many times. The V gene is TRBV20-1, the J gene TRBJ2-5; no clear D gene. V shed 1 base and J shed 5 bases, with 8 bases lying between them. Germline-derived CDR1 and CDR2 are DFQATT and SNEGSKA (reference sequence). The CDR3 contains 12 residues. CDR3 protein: CSARVKIETQYF. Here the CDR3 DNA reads TGCAGTGCTAGAGTGAAAATTGAGACCCAGTACTTC.

In DNA form, the CDR3 reads TGTGCCAGCAGCCGCCTTAGGGCCTATGGCTACACCTTC. Its protein is CASSRLRAYGYTF. The chain combines TRBV14 with TRBJ1-2; D remains ambiguous. Germline V lookup: CDR1 SGHDN, CDR2 FVKESK. V lost 4 bases, J lost 4 bases, and 10 bases lay in between. The CDR3 is 13 amino acids. The full variable domain, rest sourced from reference TRBV14 and TRBJ1-2, is EAGVTQFPSHSVIEKGQTVTLRCDPISGHDNLYWYRRVMGKEIKFLLHFVKESKQDESGMPNNRFLAERTGGTYSTLKVQPAELEDSGVYFCASSRLRAYGYTFGSGTRLTVV.

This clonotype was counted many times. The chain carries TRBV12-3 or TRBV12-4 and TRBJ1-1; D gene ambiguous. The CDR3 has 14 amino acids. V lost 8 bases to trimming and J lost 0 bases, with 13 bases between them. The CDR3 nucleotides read TGTGCCAGCTGTACATACTCAATGAACACTGAAGCTTTCTTT. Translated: CASCTYSMNTEAFF.

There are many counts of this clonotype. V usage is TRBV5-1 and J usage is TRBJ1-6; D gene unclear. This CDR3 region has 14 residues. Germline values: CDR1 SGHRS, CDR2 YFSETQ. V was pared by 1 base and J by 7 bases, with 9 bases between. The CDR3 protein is CASSLWSGNSPLHF. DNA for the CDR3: TGCGCCAGCAGCTTGTGGTCCGGGAATTCACCCCTCCACTTT.